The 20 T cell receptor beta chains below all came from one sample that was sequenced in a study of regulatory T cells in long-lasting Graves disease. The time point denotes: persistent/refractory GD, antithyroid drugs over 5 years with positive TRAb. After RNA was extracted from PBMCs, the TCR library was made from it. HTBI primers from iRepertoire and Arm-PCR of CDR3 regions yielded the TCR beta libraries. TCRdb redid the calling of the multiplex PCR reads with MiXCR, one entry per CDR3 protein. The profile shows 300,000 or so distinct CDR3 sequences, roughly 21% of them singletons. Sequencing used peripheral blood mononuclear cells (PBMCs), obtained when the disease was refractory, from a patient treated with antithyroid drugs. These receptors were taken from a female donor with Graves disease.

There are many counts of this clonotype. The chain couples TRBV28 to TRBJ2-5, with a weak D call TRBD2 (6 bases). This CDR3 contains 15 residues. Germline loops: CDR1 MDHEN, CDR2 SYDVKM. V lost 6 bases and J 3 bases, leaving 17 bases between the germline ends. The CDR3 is CASSPLGGVEETQYF. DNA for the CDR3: TGTGCCAGCAGCCCCCTGGGCGGGGTGGAAGAGACCCAGTACTTC.

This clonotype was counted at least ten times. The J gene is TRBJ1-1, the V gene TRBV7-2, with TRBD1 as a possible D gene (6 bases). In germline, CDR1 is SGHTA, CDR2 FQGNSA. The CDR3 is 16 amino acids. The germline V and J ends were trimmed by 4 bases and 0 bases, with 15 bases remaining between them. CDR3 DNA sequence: TGTGCCAGCAGCTCAGGGACATATAGCATGAACACTGAAGCTTTCTTT. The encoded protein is CASSSGTYSMNTEAFF.

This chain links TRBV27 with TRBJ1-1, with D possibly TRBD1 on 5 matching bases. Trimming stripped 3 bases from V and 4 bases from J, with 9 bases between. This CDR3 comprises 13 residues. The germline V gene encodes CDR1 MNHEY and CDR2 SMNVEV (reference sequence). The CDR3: CASSLTETTEAFF. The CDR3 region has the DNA TGTGCCAGCAGTTTGACAGAAACCACTGAAGCTTTCTTT.

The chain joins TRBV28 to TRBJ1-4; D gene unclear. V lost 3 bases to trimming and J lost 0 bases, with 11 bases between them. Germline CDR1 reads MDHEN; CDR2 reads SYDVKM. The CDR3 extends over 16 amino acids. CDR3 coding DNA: TGTGCCAGCAGTTTTCGGGAGCCTACAACTAATGAAAAACTGTTTTTT. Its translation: CASSFREPTTNEKLFF.

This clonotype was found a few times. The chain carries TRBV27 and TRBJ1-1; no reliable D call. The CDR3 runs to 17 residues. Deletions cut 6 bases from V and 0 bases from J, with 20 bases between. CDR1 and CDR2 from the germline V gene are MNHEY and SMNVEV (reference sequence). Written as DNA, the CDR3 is TGTGCCAGCAGCCTTAGGCCTGCTACGGTAGTGAACACTGAAGCTTTCTTT. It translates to CASSLRPATVVNTEAFF.

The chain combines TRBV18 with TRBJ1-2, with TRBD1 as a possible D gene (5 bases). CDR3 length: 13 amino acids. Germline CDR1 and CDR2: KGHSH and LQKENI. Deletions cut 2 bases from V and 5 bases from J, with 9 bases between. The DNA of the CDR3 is TGTGCCAGCTCACCAGCGGCAGGGTATGGCTACACCTTC. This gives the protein CASSPAAGYGYTF. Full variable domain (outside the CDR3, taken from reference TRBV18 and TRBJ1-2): NAGVMQNPRHLVRRRGQEARLRCSPMKGHSHVYWYRQLPEEGLKFMVYLQKENIIDESGMPKERFSAEFPKEGPSILRIQQVVRGDSAAYFCASSPAAGYGYTFGSGTRLTVV.

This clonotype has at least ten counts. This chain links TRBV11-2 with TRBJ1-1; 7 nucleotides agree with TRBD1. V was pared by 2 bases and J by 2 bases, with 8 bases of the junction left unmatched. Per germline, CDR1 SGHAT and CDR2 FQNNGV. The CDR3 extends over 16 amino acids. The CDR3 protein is CASSLHSGQLNTEAFF. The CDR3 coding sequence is TGTGCCAGCAGCTTACACTCGGGACAGCTAAACACTGAAGCTTTCTTT.

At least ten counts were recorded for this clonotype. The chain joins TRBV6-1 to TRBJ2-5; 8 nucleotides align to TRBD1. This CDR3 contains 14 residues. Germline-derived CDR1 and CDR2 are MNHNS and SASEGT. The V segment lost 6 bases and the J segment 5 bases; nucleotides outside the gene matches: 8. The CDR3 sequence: CASSVRGPWETQYF. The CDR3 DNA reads TGTGCCAGCAGCGTCAGGGGGCCGTGGGAGACCCAGTACTTC.

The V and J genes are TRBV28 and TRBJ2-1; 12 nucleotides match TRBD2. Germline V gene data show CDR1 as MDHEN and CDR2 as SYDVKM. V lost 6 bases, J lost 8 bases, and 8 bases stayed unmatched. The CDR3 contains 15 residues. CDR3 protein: CASRGPGLAGDEQFF. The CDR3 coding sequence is TGTGCCAGCAGAGGACCGGGACTAGCGGGTGATGAGCAGTTCTTC.

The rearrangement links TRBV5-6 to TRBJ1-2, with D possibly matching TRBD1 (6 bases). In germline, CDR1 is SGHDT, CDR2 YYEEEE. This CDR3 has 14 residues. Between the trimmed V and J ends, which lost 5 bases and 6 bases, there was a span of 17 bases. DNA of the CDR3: TGTGCCAGCAGTCCTATACAGGGTGGGGATGGCTACACCTTC. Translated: CASSPIQGGDGYTF.

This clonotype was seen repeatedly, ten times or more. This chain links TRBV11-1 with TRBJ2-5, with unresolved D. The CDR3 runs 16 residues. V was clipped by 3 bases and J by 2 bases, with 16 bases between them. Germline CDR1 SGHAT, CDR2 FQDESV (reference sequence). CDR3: CASSLGARRIQETQYF. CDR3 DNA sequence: TGTGCCAGCAGCTTGGGCGCACGGCGCATACAAGAGACCCAGTACTTC.

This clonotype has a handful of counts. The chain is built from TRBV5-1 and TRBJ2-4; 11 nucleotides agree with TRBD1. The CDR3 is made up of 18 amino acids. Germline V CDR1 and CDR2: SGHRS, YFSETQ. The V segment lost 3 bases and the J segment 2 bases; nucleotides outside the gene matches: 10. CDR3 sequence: CASSSPTGQGATKNIQYF. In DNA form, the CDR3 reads TGCGCCAGCAGCTCCCCGACCGGACAGGGGGCGACCAAAAACATTCAGTACTTC.

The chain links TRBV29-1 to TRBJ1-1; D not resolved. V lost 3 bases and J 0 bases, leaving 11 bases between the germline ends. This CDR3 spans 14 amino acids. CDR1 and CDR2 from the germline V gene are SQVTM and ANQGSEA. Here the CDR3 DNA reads TGCAGCGTTGAGAGCCAATGGATGAACACTGAAGCTTTCTTT. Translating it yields CSVESQWMNTEAFF.

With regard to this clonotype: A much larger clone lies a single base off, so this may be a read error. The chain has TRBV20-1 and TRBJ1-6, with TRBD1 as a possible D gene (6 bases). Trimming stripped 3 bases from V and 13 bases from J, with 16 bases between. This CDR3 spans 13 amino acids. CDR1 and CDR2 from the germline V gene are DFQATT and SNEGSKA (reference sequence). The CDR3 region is CSASAAGEGPLHF. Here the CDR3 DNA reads TGCAGTGCTAGCGCCGCAGGGGAAGGGCCCCTCCACTTT.

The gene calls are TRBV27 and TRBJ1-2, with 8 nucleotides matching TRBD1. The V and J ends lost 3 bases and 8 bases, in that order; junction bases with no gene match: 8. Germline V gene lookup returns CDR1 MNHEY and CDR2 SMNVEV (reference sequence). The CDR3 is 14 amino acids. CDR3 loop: CASSFRQGASGYTF. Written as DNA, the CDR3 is TGTGCCAGCAGTTTTAGGCAGGGGGCGTCCGGCTACACCTTC.

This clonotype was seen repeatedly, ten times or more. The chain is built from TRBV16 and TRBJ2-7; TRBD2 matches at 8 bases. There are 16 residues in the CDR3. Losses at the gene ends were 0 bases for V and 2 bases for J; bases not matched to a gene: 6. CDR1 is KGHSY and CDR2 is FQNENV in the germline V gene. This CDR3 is CASSQSTQRGTYEQYF. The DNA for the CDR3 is TGTGCCAGCAGCCAATCTACCCAGCGGGGGACCTACGAGCAGTACTTC.

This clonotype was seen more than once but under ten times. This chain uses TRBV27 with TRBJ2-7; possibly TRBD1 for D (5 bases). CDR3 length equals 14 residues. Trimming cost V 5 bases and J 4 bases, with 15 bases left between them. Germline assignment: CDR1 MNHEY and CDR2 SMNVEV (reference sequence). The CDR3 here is CASSPQGSTYEQYF. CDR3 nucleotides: TGTGCCAGCAGTCCCCAGGGATCTACGTACGAGCAGTACTTC.

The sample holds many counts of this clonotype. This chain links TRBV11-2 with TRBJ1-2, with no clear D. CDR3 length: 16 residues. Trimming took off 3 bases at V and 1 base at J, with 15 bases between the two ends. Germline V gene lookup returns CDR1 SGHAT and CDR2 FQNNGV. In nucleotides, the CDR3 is TGTGCCAGCAGCTTTCGTCCGGGCAGAATTAACTATGGCTACACCTTC. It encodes CASSFRPGRINYGYTF.

CDR3 sequence: CASSPRDKGPYGYTF. CDR3 nucleotide sequence: TGTGCCAGCTCACCACGGGACAAGGGCCCGTATGGCTACACCTTC. The chain employs TRBV18 and TRBJ1-2; a weak D match, TRBD1 (6 bases). The CDR3 is made up of 15 amino acids. Trimming pared 1 base from V and 5 bases from J, leaving 14 bases between. The germline V gene has CDR1 KGHSH and CDR2 LQKENI.

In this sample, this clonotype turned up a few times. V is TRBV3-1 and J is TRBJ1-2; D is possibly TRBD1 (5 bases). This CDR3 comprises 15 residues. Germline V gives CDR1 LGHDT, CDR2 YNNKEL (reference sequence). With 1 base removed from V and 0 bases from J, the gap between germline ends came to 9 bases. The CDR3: CASSQARGSNYGYTF. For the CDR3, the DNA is TGTGCCAGCAGCCAAGCTAGGGGATCTAACTATGGCTACACCTTC. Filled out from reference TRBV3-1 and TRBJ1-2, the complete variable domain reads DTAVSQTPKYLVTQMGNDKSIKCEQNLGHDTMYWYKQDSKKFLKIMFSYNNKELIINETVPNRFSPKSPDKAHLNLHINSLELGDSAVYFCASSQARGSNYGYTFGSGTRLTVV.